This TCR beta chain is from a study of CD8+ T cells in alopecia areata. CDR3 length: 13 residues. V shed 0 bases and J shed 4 bases, with 7 bases lying between them. Looked up from germline, CDR1 is SGHDT and CDR2 is YYEEEE. Study-level findings and limits: Normal scalp had lower clonality than lesional scalp, with alopecia totalis/universalis lesions showing this most strongly.

A word on this clone: The antigen remains undetermined.

As the sequencing template, cDNA was produced by extracting RNA and reverse transcribing it. Clones were sequenced by immunoSEQ multiplex PCR, and TCRdb holds only the in-frame ones, with some missing. This table holds 200,000 or so clones, around three fifths found once. The sequenced sample was CD8+ T cells sorted from blood. The rearrangement links TRBV5-6 to TRBJ1-1, with D uncertain. The TCR originated in a human donor in good health. This CDR3 is CASSLGQPTEAFF. The CDR3 region has the DNA TGTGCCAGCAGCTTGGGACAACCCACTGAAGCTTTCTTT.